Listed below are T cell receptor beta chains from one sample, sequenced in a study of blood T cell repertoires in COVID-19. Here immunoSEQ multiplex PCR was the method, and the copy in TCRdb shows in-frame clones only, minus some. Of about 320,000 clones listed, more than 70% are singletons. Sample: peripheral blood. These receptors all come from a woman in her forties or fifties with acute or convalescent COVID-19. Each CDR3 is given with its conserved first and last residue. The D gene is left open where the match is weak. Not all rows give a size; the values are once, few, many and, for expanded clones, a class.

d_gene	abundance	len	j_gene	v_gene	CDR3aa	CDR3nt
TRBD1	NA	14	TRBJ1-1	TRBV27	CASSETGLSTEAFF	TGTGCCAGCAGCGAGACAGGGTTGAGCACTGAAGCTTTCTTT
NA	NA	14	TRBJ1-1	TRBV5-4	CASSLEGQRTEAFF	TGTGCCAGCAGCTTGGAGGGGCAACGTACTGAAGCTTTCTTT
TRBD2	NA	16	TRBJ2-4	TRBV6-2/TRBV6-3	CASSYSAAGGINIQYF	TGTGCCAGCAGTTACTCGGCAGCGGGAGGCATAAACATTCAGTACTTC
TRBD1	NA	16	TRBJ1-3	TRBV6-5	CASSYVTTGVGNTIYF	TGTGCCAGCAGTTACGTAACGACAGGGGTGGGAAACACCATATATTTT
NA	NA	13	TRBJ1-4	TRBV10-3	CAIRRDSGEKLFF	TGTGCCATCAGGCGGGACTCGGGGGAAAAACTGTTTTTT
TRBD2	NA	13	TRBJ2-3	TRBV29-1	CSVLTGGRDTQYF	TGCAGCGTTTTGACGGGAGGGCGAGATACGCAGTATTTT
NA	NA	14	TRBJ1-4	TRBV27	CASSFLREGEKLFF	TGTGCCAGCAGTTTCCTCAGGGAGGGCGAAAAACTGTTTTTT
NA	NA	12	TRBJ1-1	TRBV30	CAWSGGEVKAFF	TGTGCCTGGAGTGGGGGAGAAGTGAAAGCTTTCTTT
TRBD2	NA	15	TRBJ2-3	TRBV19	CASSRTSGRADTQYF	TGTGCCAGTAGTAGGACTAGCGGGAGGGCGGATACGCAGTATTTT
NA	NA	15	TRBJ1-2	TRBV18	CASSPTDSFNYGYTF	TGTGCCAGCTCACCCACGGACAGCTTTAACTATGGCTACACCTTC
TRBD1	NA	15	TRBJ1-6	TRBV19	CASSAPGQGASPLHF	TGTGCCAGTAGTGCTCCGGGACAGGGGGCTTCACCCCTCCACTTT
TRBD1	once	16	TRBJ2-1	TRBV5-6	CASSGRQGKNYNEQFF	TGTGCCAGCAGCGGCCGACAGGGGAAGAACTACAATGAGCAGTTCTTC
TRBD1	NA	12	TRBJ1-1	TRBV2	CARTTGPTEAFF	TGTGCCAGGACGACAGGGCCGACTGAAGCTTTCTTT
TRBD2	NA	17	TRBJ2-3	TRBV5-1	CASTSQLAGGGTDTQYF	TGCGCCAGCACCTCTCAACTAGCGGGAGGCGGCACAGATACGCAGTATTTT
TRBD1	NA	14	TRBJ2-7	TRBV19	CASSMGTGAYEQYF	TGTGCCAGTAGTATGGGGACAGGGGCCTACGAGCAGTACTTC
TRBD1	NA	14	TRBJ2-7	TRBV27	CASSPGTGGYEQYF	TGTGCCAGCAGTCCCGGGACAGGGGGGTACGAGCAGTACTTC
NA	once	15	TRBJ1-1	TRBV9	CASSVDAGPNTEAFF	TGTGCCAGCAGCGTAGACGCAGGGCCGAACACTGAAGCTTTCTTT
TRBD2	NA	13	TRBJ2-3	TRBV13	CANGRAGPDTQYF	TGTGCCAACGGGAGGGCGGGGCCAGATACGCAGTATTTT
NA	NA	15	TRBJ1-3	TRBV2	CASSRGFVSGNTIYF	TGTGCCAGCAGTAGGGGTTTTGTCTCCGGAAACACCATATATTTT
TRBD1	NA	18	TRBJ1-4	TRBV4-2	CASSQEAPGGWLGEKLFF	TGTGCCAGCAGCCAAGAGGCGCCAGGGGGTTGGTTGGGTGAAAAACTGTTTTTT
NA	NA	15	TRBJ1-2	TRBV9	CASSVGGVGFYGYTF	TGTGCCAGCAGCGTAGGCGGGGTAGGGTTCTATGGCTACACCTTC
TRBD1	NA	15	TRBJ1-5	TRBV7-8	CASSPQTTGNQPQHF	TGTGCCAGCAGCCCCCAGACGACAGGGAATCAGCCCCAGCATTTT
NA	NA	14	TRBJ1-1	TRBV9	CASSVTGRITEAFF	TGTGCCAGCAGCGTTACAGGGAGAATCACTGAAGCTTTCTTT
NA	NA	13	TRBJ2-7	TRBV6-6	CASSNSVGYEQYF	TGTGCCAGCAGTAATAGCGTTGGGTACGAGCAGTACTTC
NA	NA	11	TRBJ1-2	TRBV18	CASSPSYGYTF	TGTGCCAGCTCACCCTCCTATGGCTACACCTTC
TRBD2	NA	15	TRBJ2-2	TRBV24-1	CATSDSGRDTGELFF	TGTGCCACCAGTGACAGCGGGAGAGACACCGGGGAGCTGTTTTTT
NA	NA	13	TRBJ2-7	TRBV30	CAWAAQVSYEQYF	TGTGCCTGGGCCGCTCAGGTAAGCTACGAGCAGTACTTC
NA	NA	13	TRBJ1-2	TRBV19	CASRGGAGDGYTF	TGTGCCAGTAGAGGGGGGGCAGGGGATGGCTACACCTTC
NA	few	15	TRBJ2-7	TRBV2	CASSDPPSDTYEQYF	TGTGCCAGCAGTGATCCACCCTCCGATACTTACGAGCAGTACTTC
TRBD2	NA	13	TRBJ2-7	TRBV28	CASAAGSSYEQYF	TGTGCCAGCGCAGCGGGGAGCTCCTACGAGCAGTACTTC
TRBD2	once	16	TRBJ2-3	TRBV28	CASSLTSRVVGDTQYF	TGTGCCAGCAGTTTGACTAGCCGGGTTGTTGGCGATACGCAGTATTTT
TRBD1	NA	14	TRBJ1-1	TRBV5-1	CASSWGQQNTEAFF	TGCGCCAGCAGCTGGGGACAGCAGAACACTGAAGCTTTCTTT
TRBD2	NA	15	TRBJ2-7	TRBV29-1	CSVKGDGRAQHEQYF	TGCAGCGTTAAAGGGGACGGGAGGGCCCAACACGAGCAGTACTTC
NA	NA	13	TRBJ1-1	TRBV19	CASSMSRNTEAFF	TGTGCCAGTAGTATGAGCCGAAACACTGAAGCTTTCTTT
NA	NA	13	TRBJ2-3	TRBV7-2	CATQTGWTDTQYF	TGTGCCACCCAGACCGGGTGGACAGATACGCAGTATTTT